Shown below are 15 T cell receptor beta chains from a single sample sequenced in a study of blood T cell repertoires in COVID-19. Data came from immunoSEQ multiplex PCR; TCRdb stores just in-frame clones and leaves some out. The repertoire holds some 150,000 clones, with 88% as singletons. Sequencing was carried out using peripheral blood. These receptors were collected from a woman in her fifties or sixties with acute or convalescent COVID-19.

V usage is TRBV6-5 and J usage is TRBJ1-2; TRBD1 matches at 9 bases. Germline V CDR1 and CDR2: MNHEY, SVGAGI. With V trimmed by 2 bases and J by 4 bases, 5 bases remained unmatched. The CDR3 consists of 15 residues. CDR3: CASSYGDRATYGYTF. The CDR3 coding sequence is TGTGCCAGCAGTTACGGGGACAGGGCCACCTATGGCTACACCTTC.

The CDR3 sequence is CASSIQTDTEAFF. The CDR3 region has the DNA TGTGCCAGTAGTATTCAGACTGACACTGAAGCTTTCTTT. V usage is TRBV19 and J usage is TRBJ1-1; D uncertain. With 3 bases removed from V and 3 bases from J, the gap between germline ends came to 8 bases. Germline V gene data show CDR1 as LNHDA and CDR2 as SQIVND (reference sequence). This CDR3 contains 13 residues.

The chain joins TRBV27 to TRBJ1-4; D not certain. There are 15 residues in the CDR3. The germline CDR1 and CDR2 sequences are MNHEY and SMNVEV (reference sequence). The V end lost 2 bases, the J end lost 5 bases, and 12 bases lay between the germline ends. The CDR3 spells CASSLRGPPNEKLFF. DNA for the CDR3: TGTGCCAGCAGTTTAAGAGGGCCCCCCAATGAAAAACTGTTTTTT.

This chain joins TRBV16 and TRBJ1-2; maybe TRBD1 (5 bases). This CDR3 has 15 amino acids. Germline loops: CDR1 KGHSY, CDR2 FQNENV. V was shortened by 2 bases and J by 5 bases, with 15 bases between the two germline ends. The CDR3 reads CASSQLPRVSYGYTF. CDR3 sequence (DNA): TGTGCCAGCAGCCAACTACCCAGGGTCTCGTATGGCTACACCTTC.

The V gene is TRBV19, the J gene TRBJ2-5; 9 bases align to TRBD1. Per germline, CDR1 LNHDA and CDR2 SQIVND (reference sequence). The CDR3 has 16 amino acids. V gave up 7 bases and J gave up 5 bases; unmatched junction bases: 14. CDR3 region: CASKRFHRGRDETQYF. The CDR3 bases are TGTGCCAGTAAAAGGTTCCACAGGGGGCGGGATGAGACCCAGTACTTC.

The genes are TRBV29-1 and TRBJ2-1, with 9 bases aligning to TRBD2. CDR1 and CDR2 from the germline V gene are SQVTM and ANQGSEA. With 3 bases clipped from V and 6 bases from J, the junction kept 9 bases outside the gene matches. The CDR3 sequence is 15 residues long. The CDR3 region has the DNA TGCAGCGTTGAGGGAAGGCGGGGGGGCCTCAATGAGCAGTTCTTC. Protein product: CSVEGRRGGLNEQFF.

This rearrangement joins TRBV7-8 to TRBJ2-7, with D possibly matching TRBD2 (6 bases). This CDR3 region has 14 residues. The V end was cut by 5 bases, the J end by 6 bases, with 17 bases between. The V gene's germline CDR1 is SGHVS and CDR2 FQNEAQ. Here the CDR3 reads CASSLGTTGGEQYF. CDR3 nucleotides: TGTGCCAGCAGCCTGGGGACCACCGGGGGCGAGCAGTACTTC. Based on the CDR3 plus reference TRBV7-8 and TRBJ2-7, the full variable domain is GAGVSQSPRYKVAKRGQDVALRCDPISGHVSLFWYQQALGQGPEFLTYFQNEAQLDKSGLPSDRFFAERPEGSVSTLKIQRTQQEDSAVYLCASSLGTTGGEQYFGPGTRLTVT.

The chain has TRBV5-1 and TRBJ1-1, with D possibly being TRBD1 (6 bases). The germline gives CDR1 SGHRS, CDR2 YFSETQ. This CDR3 spans 16 amino acids. V lost 3 bases, J lost 4 bases, and 19 bases lay in between. The CDR3 DNA is TGCGCCAGCAGCTCCGACGGAGGGGGGGAGAGCACTGAAGCTTTCTTT. Its translation is CASSSDGGGESTEAFF.

The chain is built from TRBV10-2 and TRBJ2-2; 10 bases are shared with TRBD1. Losses at the gene ends were 0 bases for V and 12 bases for J; bases not matched to a gene: 7. Germline CDR1 WSHSY, CDR2 SAAADI. The CDR3 length is 15 residues. The CDR3 sequence: CASSESPGQGGKLFF. The CDR3 DNA reads TGCGCCAGCAGTGAGTCGCCAGGACAGGGGGGGAAGCTGTTTTTT.

V gene TRBV19 combines with J gene TRBJ2-1; TRBD2 agrees at 10 bases. With 0 bases clipped from V and 5 bases from J, the junction kept 7 bases outside the gene matches. CDR3 length: 17 amino acids. The germline CDR1 and CDR2 sequences are LNHDA and SQIVND (reference sequence). DNA for the CDR3: TGTGCCAGTAGTATAGATCTCGGGCTAGCGGGGGACAATGAGCAGTTCTTC. It encodes CASSIDLGLAGDNEQFF.

Here the CDR3 reads CASTTRGLVTEAFF. The CDR3 nucleotides read TGTGCCAGCACCACCAGGGGGCTCGTCACTGAAGCTTTCTTT. The chain couples TRBV6-5 to TRBJ1-1, with 8 bases identical to TRBD1. The CDR3 contains 14 residues. V was clipped by 7 bases and J by 4 bases; unmatched bases: 8. In germline, CDR1 is MNHEY, CDR2 SVGAGI.

The chain joins TRBV30 to TRBJ1-1; D call uncertain. The CDR3 covers 11 residues. CDR1 is GTSNPN and CDR2 is SVGIG in the germline V gene (reference sequence). Trimming stripped 0 bases from V and 11 bases from J, with 10 bases between. For the CDR3, the DNA is TGTGCCTGGAGTGTAGGAGGGAGGGCTTTCTTT. It yields the protein CAWSVGGRAFF.

A note on this clone: This specimen includes other DNA sequences encoding the same CDR3. The chain employs TRBV7-3 and TRBJ2-5; D possibly corresponds to TRBD1 (6 bases). CDR1 and CDR2 (germline): SGHTA, FQGTGA. The CDR3 extends over 13 amino acids. V lost 5 bases, J lost 1 base, and 8 bases lay in between. In DNA form, the CDR3 reads TGTGCCAGCAGCAGGGGGTCCCAAGAGACCCAGTACTTC. Amino acids: CASSRGSQETQYF.

This clone was detected once. This sequence joins TRBV7-2 and TRBJ1-5; D gene unclear. The V gene's germline CDR1 is SGHTA and CDR2 FQGNSA. Deletions cut 5 bases from V and 6 bases from J, with 11 bases between. CDR3 length: 13 residues. In DNA, the CDR3 is TGTGCCAGCAGCCCTGCACTCACTCAGCCCCAGCATTTT. It yields the protein CASSPALTQPQHF.

The rearrangement links TRBV6-1 to TRBJ1-1, with 8 nucleotides matching TRBD1. The CDR3 spans 18 residues. From germline, CDR1 is MNHNS and CDR2 SASEGT. With V trimmed by 4 bases and J by 1 base, 14 bases remained unmatched. Written as DNA, the CDR3 is TGTGCCAGCAGTGGCCCTTTCCGGGACAGGCGACCGAACACTGAAGCTTTCTTT. It yields the protein CASSGPFRDRRPNTEAFF.